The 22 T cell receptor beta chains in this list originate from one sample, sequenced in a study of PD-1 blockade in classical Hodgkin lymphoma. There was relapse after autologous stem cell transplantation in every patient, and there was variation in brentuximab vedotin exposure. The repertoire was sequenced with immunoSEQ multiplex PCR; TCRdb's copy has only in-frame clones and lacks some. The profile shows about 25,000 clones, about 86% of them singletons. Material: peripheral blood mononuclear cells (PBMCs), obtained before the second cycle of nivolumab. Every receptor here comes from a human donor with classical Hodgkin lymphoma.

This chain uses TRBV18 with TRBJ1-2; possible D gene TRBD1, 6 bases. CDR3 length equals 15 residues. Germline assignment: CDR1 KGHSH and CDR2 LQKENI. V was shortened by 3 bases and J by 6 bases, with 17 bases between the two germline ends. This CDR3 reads CASSPLQGGDNGYTF. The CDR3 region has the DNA TGTGCCAGCTCACCTTTACAGGGCGGTGACAATGGCTACACCTTC.

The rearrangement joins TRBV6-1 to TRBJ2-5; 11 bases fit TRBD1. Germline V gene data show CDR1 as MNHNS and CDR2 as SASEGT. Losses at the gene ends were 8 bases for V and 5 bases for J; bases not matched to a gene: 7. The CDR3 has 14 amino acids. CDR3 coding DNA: TGTGCCAGCGGGGACAGGGGGAGGTGGGAGACCCAGTACTTC. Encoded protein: CASGDRGRWETQYF.

The CDR3 DNA reads as TGTGCCAGCAGCAGGGGACAAAGCACAGATACGCAGTATTTT. Translated: CASSRGQSTDTQYF. The rearrangement joins TRBV7-3 to TRBJ2-3; D is possibly TRBD1 (6 bases). Germline CDR1 and CDR2: SGHTA and FQGTGA. V gave up 5 bases and J gave up 0 bases, with 9 bases separating them. This CDR3 comprises 14 residues.

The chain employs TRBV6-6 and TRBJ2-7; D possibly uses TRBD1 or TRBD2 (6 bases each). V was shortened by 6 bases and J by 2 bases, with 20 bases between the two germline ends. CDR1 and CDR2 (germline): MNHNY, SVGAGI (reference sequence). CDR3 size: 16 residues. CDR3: CASSEGVGGRPYEQYF. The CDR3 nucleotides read TGTGCCAGCAGCGAGGGGGTAGGAGGGCGCCCCTACGAGCAGTACTTC.

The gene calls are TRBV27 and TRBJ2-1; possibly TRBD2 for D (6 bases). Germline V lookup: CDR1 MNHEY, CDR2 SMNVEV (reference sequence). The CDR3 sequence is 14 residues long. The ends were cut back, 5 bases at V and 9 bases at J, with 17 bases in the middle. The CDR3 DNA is TGTGCCAGCAGTGACGGAGGGGTTCGGGGTGAGCAGTTCTTC. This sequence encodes CASSDGGVRGEQFF.

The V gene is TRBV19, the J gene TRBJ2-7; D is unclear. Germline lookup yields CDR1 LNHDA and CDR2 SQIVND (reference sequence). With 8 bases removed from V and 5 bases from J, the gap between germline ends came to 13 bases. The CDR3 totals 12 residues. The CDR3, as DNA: TGTGCCAGTTCTCCGGGCGTCCACGAGCAGTACTTC. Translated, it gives CASSPGVHEQYF.

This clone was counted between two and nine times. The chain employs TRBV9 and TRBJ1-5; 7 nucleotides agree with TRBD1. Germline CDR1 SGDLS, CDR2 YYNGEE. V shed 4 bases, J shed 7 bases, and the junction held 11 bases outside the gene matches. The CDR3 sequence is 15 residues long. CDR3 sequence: CASSTGTAGPQPQHF. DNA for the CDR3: TGTGCCAGCAGCACGGGGACAGCGGGCCCCCAGCCCCAGCATTTT.

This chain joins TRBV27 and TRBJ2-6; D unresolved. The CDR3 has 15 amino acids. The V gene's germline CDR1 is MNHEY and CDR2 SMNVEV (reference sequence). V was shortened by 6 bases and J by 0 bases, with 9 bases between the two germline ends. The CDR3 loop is CASRGRSSGANVLTF. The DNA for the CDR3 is TGTGCCAGCAGAGGCAGGAGCTCTGGGGCCAACGTCCTGACTTTC.

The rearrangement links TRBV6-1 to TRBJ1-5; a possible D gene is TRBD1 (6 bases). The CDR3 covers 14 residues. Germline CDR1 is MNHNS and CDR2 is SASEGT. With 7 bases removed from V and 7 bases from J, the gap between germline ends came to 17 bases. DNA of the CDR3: TGTGCCAGCACCCCCCCAAGGGGGGAACAGCCCCAGCATTTT. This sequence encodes CASTPPRGEQPQHF.

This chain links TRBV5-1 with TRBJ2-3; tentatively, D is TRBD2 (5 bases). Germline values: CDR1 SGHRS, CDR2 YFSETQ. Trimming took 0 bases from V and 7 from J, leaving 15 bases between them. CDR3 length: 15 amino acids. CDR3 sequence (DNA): TGCGCCAGCAGCTTGGGGCCCAGACTCGGGAATACGCAGTATTTT. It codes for CASSLGPRLGNTQYF.

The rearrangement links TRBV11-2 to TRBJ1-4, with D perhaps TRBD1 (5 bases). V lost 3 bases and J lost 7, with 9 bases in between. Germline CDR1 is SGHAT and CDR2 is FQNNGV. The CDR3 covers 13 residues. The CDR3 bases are TGTGCCAGCAGCTTTCCAACAGGTGAAAAACTGTTTTTT. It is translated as CASSFPTGEKLFF. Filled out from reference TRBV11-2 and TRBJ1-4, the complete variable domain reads EAGVAQSPRYKIIEKRQSVAFWCNPISGHATLYWYQQILGQGPKLLIQFQNNGVVDDSQLPKDRFSAERLKGVDSTLKIQPAKLEDSAVYLCASSFPTGEKLFFGSGTQLSVL.

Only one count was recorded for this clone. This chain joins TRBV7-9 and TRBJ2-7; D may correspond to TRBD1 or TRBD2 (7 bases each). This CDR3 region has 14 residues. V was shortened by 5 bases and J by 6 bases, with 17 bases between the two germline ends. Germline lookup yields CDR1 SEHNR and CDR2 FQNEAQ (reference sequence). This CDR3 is CASSLREGAGEQYF. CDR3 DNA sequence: TGTGCCAGCAGCCTAAGGGAGGGGGCCGGCGAGCAGTACTTC. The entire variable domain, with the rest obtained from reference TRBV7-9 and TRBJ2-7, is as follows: DTGVSQNPRHKITKRGQNVTFRCDPISEHNRLYWYRQTLGQGPEFLTYFQNEAQLEKSRLLSDRFSAERPKGSFSTLEIQRTEQGDSAMYLCASSLREGAGEQYFGPGTRLTVT.

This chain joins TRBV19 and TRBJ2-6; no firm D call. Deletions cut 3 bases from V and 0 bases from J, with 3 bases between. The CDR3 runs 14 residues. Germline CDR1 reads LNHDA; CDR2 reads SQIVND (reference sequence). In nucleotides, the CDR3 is TGTGCCAGTAGTATGAGCTCTGGGGCCAACGTCCTGACTTTC. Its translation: CASSMSSGANVLTF. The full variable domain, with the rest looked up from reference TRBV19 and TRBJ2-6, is DGGITQSPKYLFRKEGQNVTLSCEQNLNHDAMYWYRQDPGQGLRLIYYSQIVNDFQKGDIAEGYSVSREKKESFPLTVTSAQKNPTAFYLCASSMSSGANVLTFGAGSRLTVL.

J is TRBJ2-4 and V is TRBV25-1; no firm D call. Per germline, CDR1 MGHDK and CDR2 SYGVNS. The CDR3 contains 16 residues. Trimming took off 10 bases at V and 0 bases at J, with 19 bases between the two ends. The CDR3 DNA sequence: TGTGCCATCCCATTCGACCGTTACGTAGCCAAAAACATTCAGTACTTC. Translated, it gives CAIPFDRYVAKNIQYF.

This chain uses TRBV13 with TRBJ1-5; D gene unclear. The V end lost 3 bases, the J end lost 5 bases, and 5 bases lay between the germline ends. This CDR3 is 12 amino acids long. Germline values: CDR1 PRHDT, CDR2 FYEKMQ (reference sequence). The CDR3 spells CASSLRDQPQHF. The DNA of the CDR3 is TGTGCCAGCAGCTTGCGGGATCAGCCCCAGCATTTT.

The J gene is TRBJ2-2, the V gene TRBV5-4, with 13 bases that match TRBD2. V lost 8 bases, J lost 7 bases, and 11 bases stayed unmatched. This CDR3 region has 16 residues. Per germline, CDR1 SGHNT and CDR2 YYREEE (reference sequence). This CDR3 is CASQGLAGVGGGELFF. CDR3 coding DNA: TGTGCCAGTCAAGGACTAGCGGGAGTGGGTGGCGGGGAGCTGTTTTTT.

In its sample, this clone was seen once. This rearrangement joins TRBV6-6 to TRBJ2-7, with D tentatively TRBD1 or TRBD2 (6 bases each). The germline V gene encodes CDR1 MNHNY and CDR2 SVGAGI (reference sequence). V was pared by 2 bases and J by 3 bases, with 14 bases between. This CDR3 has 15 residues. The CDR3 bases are TGTGCCAGCAGTTACGGAGGGGGGCAGGTCTACGAGCAGTACTTC. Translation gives CASSYGGGQVYEQYF.

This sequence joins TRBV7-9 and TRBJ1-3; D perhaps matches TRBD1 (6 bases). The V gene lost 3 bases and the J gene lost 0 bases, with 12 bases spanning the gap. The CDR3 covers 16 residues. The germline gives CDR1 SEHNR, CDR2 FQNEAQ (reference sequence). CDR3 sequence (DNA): TGTGCCAGCAGCTTCGACAGGACCCCCTCTGGAAACACCATATATTTT. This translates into CASSFDRTPSGNTIYF.

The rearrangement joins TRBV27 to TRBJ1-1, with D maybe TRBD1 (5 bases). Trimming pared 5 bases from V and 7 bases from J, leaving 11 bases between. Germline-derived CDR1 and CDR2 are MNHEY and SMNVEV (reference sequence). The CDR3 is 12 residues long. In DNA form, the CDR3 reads TGTGCCAGCAGTCCCCCTGACAGTGAAGCTTTCTTT. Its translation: CASSPPDSEAFF.

CDR3 protein: CASSLALSESSYNEQFF. The CDR3 DNA reads TGCGCCAGCAGCTTGGCCCTCAGCGAGAGCTCCTACAATGAGCAGTTCTTC. The chain has TRBV5-1 and TRBJ2-1; D is unclear. V was trimmed by 0 bases and J by 0 bases, leaving 13 bases between them. The CDR3 is 17 amino acids. Germline CDR1 reads SGHRS; CDR2 reads YFSETQ.

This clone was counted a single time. The CDR3 here is CASSLADLGARQEQFF. The CDR3 nucleotides are TGTGCCAGCAGCTTAGCTGATTTGGGGGCCCGGCAAGAGCAGTTCTTC. The chain links TRBV7-2 to TRBJ2-1, with D possibly matching TRBD1 (6 bases). CDR1 and CDR2 from the germline V gene are SGHTA and FQGNSA. V was cut by 0 bases and J by 10 bases, with 19 bases left in between. The CDR3 spans 16 residues.

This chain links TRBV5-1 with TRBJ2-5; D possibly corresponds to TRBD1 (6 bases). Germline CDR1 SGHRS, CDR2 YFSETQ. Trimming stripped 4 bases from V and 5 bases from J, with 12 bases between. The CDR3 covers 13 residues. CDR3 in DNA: TGCGCCAGCAGCCCAATTGGGGGCGAGACCCAGTACTTC. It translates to CASSPIGGETQYF.